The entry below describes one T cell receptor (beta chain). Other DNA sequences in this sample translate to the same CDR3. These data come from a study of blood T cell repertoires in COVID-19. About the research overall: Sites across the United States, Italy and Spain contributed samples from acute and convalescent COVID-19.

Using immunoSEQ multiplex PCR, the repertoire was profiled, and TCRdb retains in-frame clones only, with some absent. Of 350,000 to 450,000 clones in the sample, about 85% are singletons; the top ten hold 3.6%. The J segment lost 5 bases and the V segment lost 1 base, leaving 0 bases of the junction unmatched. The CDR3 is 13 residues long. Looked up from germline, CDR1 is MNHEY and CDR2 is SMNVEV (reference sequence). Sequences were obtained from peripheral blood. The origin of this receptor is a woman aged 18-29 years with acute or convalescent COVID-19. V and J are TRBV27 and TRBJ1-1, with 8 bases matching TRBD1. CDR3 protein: CASSLYRGTEAFF. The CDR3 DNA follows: TGTGCCAGCAGTTTATACAGGGGGACTGAAGCTTTCTTT.